One sample yielded the 32 T cell receptor beta chains listed below, sequenced in a study of siplizumab effects on memory and regulatory T cells. This table comes from immunoSEQ multiplex PCR, and its TCRdb copy is limited to in-frame clones, with some not included. The table has 50,000 or so clones, approximately 84% seen once. Sequenced sample: naive CD8+ T cells sorted from blood. The source of these receptors is a human donor in good health.

V is TRBV7-9 and J is TRBJ2-1; 11 bases agree with TRBD2. V lost 2 bases and J lost 7; bases outside the gene matches: 4. The V gene's germline CDR1 is SEHNR and CDR2 FQNEAQ (reference sequence). The CDR3 covers 15 residues. DNA of the CDR3: TGTGCCAGCAGCTTAAAGACTAGCGGGGTTAATGAGCAGTTCTTC. Translation: CASSLKTSGVNEQFF.

The chain couples TRBV4-2 to TRBJ1-1; D may be TRBD1 (5 bases). Germline values: CDR1 LGHNA, CDR2 YNFKEQ. The CDR3 has 16 amino acids. V gave up 3 bases and J gave up 5 bases, with 19 bases separating them. The CDR3 is CASSHLSGGVGTEAFF. The CDR3 DNA reads as TGTGCCAGCAGCCACCTCTCGGGGGGTGTGGGTACTGAAGCTTTCTTT.

This chain links TRBV19 with TRBJ2-1; no firm D call. Deletions cut 5 bases from V and 10 bases from J, with 24 bases between. There are 16 residues in the CDR3. The V gene's germline CDR1 is LNHDA and CDR2 SQIVND (reference sequence). The CDR3 loop reads CASSPPASLSGVEQFF. The CDR3 DNA sequence: TGTGCCAGTAGTCCCCCAGCTAGTCTCTCTGGTGTGGAGCAGTTCTTC.

The gene calls are TRBV4-1 and TRBJ2-7, with 8 bases identical to TRBD1. Germline CDR1 MGHRA, CDR2 YSYEKL. The CDR3 has 15 amino acids. With 6 bases clipped from V and 3 bases from J, the junction kept 10 bases outside the gene matches. CDR3 amino acids: CASRSTGTGDYEQYF. The CDR3 DNA reads as TGCGCCAGCAGGTCAACCGGGACAGGAGACTACGAGCAGTACTTC.

The V call is TRBV7-9, the J call TRBJ2-1; D might be TRBD2 (5 bases). CDR1 and CDR2 from the germline V gene are SEHNR and FQNEAQ (reference sequence). Trimming removed 7 bases at V and 3 bases at J, with 16 bases between. The length of the CDR3 is 15 residues. DNA of the CDR3: TGTGCCAGCACCGAGGGTGAGGGCTACTACAATGAGCAGTTCTTC. Protein product: CASTEGEGYYNEQFF.

CDR3 sequence: CASSLVGHTDTQYF. CDR3 DNA: TGTGCCAGCAGCTTGGTGGGCCATACAGATACGCAGTATTTT. The chain carries TRBV5-6 and TRBJ2-3, with unresolved D. V shed 0 bases and J shed 3 bases, with 8 bases lying between them. The germline CDR1 and CDR2 sequences are SGHDT and YYEEEE. This CDR3 contains 14 residues.

This chain links TRBV5-1 with TRBJ2-7, with D perhaps TRBD2 (6 bases). The germline V and J ends were trimmed by 0 bases and 0 bases, with 10 bases remaining between them. This CDR3 contains 15 residues. The germline V gene encodes CDR1 SGHRS and CDR2 YFSETQ. The CDR3 coding sequence is TGCGCCAGCAGCTTGGGACTAGAAAGCTCCTACGAGCAGTACTTC. Protein: CASSLGLESSYEQYF.

V usage is TRBV7-2 and J usage is TRBJ2-7, with D tentatively TRBD1 or TRBD2 (5 bases each). V was cut by 3 bases and J by 5 bases, with 14 bases left in between. The V gene's germline CDR1 is SGHTA and CDR2 FQGNSA. This CDR3 is built from 14 residues. The CDR3 loop is CASSFRDLSDEQYF. In nucleotides, the CDR3 is TGTGCCAGCAGCTTCCGGGACCTATCAGACGAGCAGTACTTC.

The chain recombines TRBV6-5 with TRBJ2-1; 10 positions agree with TRBD2. Germline assignment: CDR1 MNHEY and CDR2 SVGAGI. This CDR3 has 14 amino acids. V shed 0 bases and J 10 bases; nucleotides not matched to a gene: 3. This chain's CDR3 is CASSYSGLADEQFF. Written as DNA, the CDR3 is TGTGCCAGCAGTTACTCCGGACTAGCGGACGAGCAGTTCTTC.

The chain uses TRBV7-3 and TRBJ2-5; D might be TRBD2 (5 bases). Germline values: CDR1 SGHTA, CDR2 FQGTGA. This CDR3 region has 13 residues. The V end lost 3 bases, the J end lost 4 bases, and 9 bases lay between the germline ends. This chain's CDR3 is CASSFGLGETQYF. The CDR3 DNA sequence: TGTGCCAGCAGCTTCGGACTTGGAGAGACCCAGTACTTC.

The V and J genes are TRBV28 and TRBJ2-7, with TRBD2 identical over 7 bases. CDR1 is MDHEN, CDR2 SYDVKM, per germline. The V and J ends lost 6 bases and 7 bases, in that order; junction bases with no gene match: 12. The CDR3 is 14 residues long. The CDR3 region is CASSPLGWGGEQYF. The CDR3 bases are TGTGCCAGCAGCCCCCTGGGTTGGGGGGGTGAGCAGTACTTC.

This chain uses TRBV2 with TRBJ1-1, with D perhaps TRBD1 (6 bases). V was clipped by 5 bases and J by 3 bases, with 13 bases between them. The CDR3 spans 14 residues. The germline V gene encodes CDR1 SNHLY and CDR2 FYNNEI. CDR3 residues: CASSSNRAHTEAFF. CDR3 nucleotides: TGTGCCAGCAGTAGTAACAGGGCGCACACTGAAGCTTTCTTT.

The chain links TRBV10-3 to TRBJ2-1; 7 nucleotides align to TRBD2. Germline V gives CDR1 ENHRY, CDR2 SYGVKD. This CDR3 has 15 amino acids. The J segment lost 6 bases and the V segment lost 2 bases, leaving 7 bases of the junction unmatched. The CDR3 DNA sequence: TGTGCCATCAGTGAGCGGGCGGGAGATCGCAATGAGCAGTTCTTC. Protein: CAISERAGDRNEQFF.

V gene TRBV7-9 combines with J gene TRBJ1-2; D not resolved. Germline V gene sequence: CDR1 SEHNR, CDR2 FQNEAQ (reference sequence). The V end lost 1 base, the J end lost 3 bases, and 0 bases lay between the germline ends. CDR3 length: 11 amino acids. CDR3 in amino acids: CASSLDYGYTF. In nucleotides, the CDR3 is TGTGCCAGCAGCTTAGACTATGGCTACACCTTC.

The V gene is TRBV27, the J gene TRBJ2-2; D is ambiguous. CDR1 and CDR2 (germline): MNHEY, SMNVEV (reference sequence). The CDR3 totals 12 residues. With 5 bases removed from V and 7 bases from J, the gap between germline ends came to 8 bases. CDR3 nucleotide sequence: TGTGCCAGCAGTCTTCCGGGCGGGGAGCTGTTTTTT. It translates to CASSLPGGELFF.

The J gene is TRBJ1-1, the V gene TRBV25-1; D remains unclear. Trimming shortened V by 0 bases and J by 2 bases, and 10 bases separated the two germline ends. The CDR3 totals 15 residues. Germline V gene sequence: CDR1 MGHDK, CDR2 SYGVNS. DNA of the CDR3: TGTGCCAGCAGTGAATATCACGGAGAAAACACTGAAGCTTTCTTT. It yields the protein CASSEYHGENTEAFF.

The chain recombines TRBV7-9 with TRBJ2-3; no clear D. Trimming shortened V by 6 bases and J by 7 bases, and 5 bases separated the two germline ends. The germline gives CDR1 SEHNR, CDR2 FQNEAQ (reference sequence). This CDR3 has 10 amino acids. DNA for the CDR3: TGTGCCAGCAGACTAAATACGCAGTATTTT. Residues: CASRLNTQYF.

This rearrangement joins TRBV6-4 to TRBJ1-2, with 8 bases that match TRBD1. The junction had 6 bases not matched to a gene; V was cut back by 5 bases and J by 7 bases. The CDR3 covers 13 residues. The germline V gene has CDR1 MRHNA and CDR2 SNTAGT. CDR3 sequence (DNA): TGTGCCAGCAGTATTACAGGGGGAGCTGGCTACACCTTC. Its protein is CASSITGGAGYTF.

This clone was counted a single time. V and J are TRBV5-4 and TRBJ1-3; possible D gene TRBD1, 5 bases. Germline CDR1 is SGHNT and CDR2 is YYREEE (reference sequence). The V gene lost 0 bases and the J gene lost 0 bases, with 13 bases spanning the gap. This CDR3 has 17 residues. CDR3 coding DNA: TGTGCCAGCAGCTTGGATCCAGGGTCGTACTCTGGAAACACCATATATTTT. It yields the protein CASSLDPGSYSGNTIYF.

The rearrangement links TRBV5-6 to TRBJ2-7; D is unclear. With 5 bases removed from V and 3 bases from J, the gap between germline ends came to 6 bases. The CDR3 has 11 amino acids. Per germline, CDR1 SGHDT and CDR2 YYEEEE. CDR3 nucleotide sequence: TGTGCCAGCAGTCTTGTCTACGAGCAGTACTTC. Translated, it gives CASSLVYEQYF.

The V gene is TRBV7-8, the J gene TRBJ1-1; D unresolved. The CDR3 has 14 amino acids. Germline CDR1 SGHVS, CDR2 FQNEAQ. V was trimmed by 1 base and J by 1 base, leaving 7 bases between them. This chain's CDR3 is CASSLGQGNTEAFF. The CDR3 DNA is TGTGCCAGCAGCTTAGGGCAAGGGAACACTGAAGCTTTCTTT.

The chain links TRBV5-1 to TRBJ2-1; the match to TRBD2 covers 7 bases. From germline, CDR1 is SGHRS and CDR2 YFSETQ. With V trimmed by 0 bases and J by 7 bases, 4 bases remained unmatched. The CDR3 is 14 amino acids. The CDR3 region is CASSLGEGLNEQFF. DNA for the CDR3: TGCGCCAGCAGCTTGGGGGAGGGCCTGAATGAGCAGTTCTTC.

CDR3 region: CASSFPSGGGAEQFF. In DNA form, the CDR3 reads TGCGCCAGCAGCTTCCCTAGCGGGGGAGGGGCTGAGCAGTTCTTC. The genes are TRBV5-1 and TRBJ2-1; 10 bases line up with TRBD2. The CDR3 sequence is 15 residues long. J gave up 9 bases and V 2 bases, and 8 bases lay outside the gene matches. Germline assignment: CDR1 SGHRS and CDR2 YFSETQ.

For the CDR3, the DNA is TGTGCCAGCAGCACCGAACAGGTATCCACCGGGGAGCTGTTTTTT. Encoded protein: CASSTEQVSTGELFF. The chain links TRBV9 to TRBJ2-2; a weak D match, TRBD1 (5 bases). V shed 4 bases and J shed 4 bases, with 14 bases lying between them. Germline V gives CDR1 SGDLS, CDR2 YYNGEE. This CDR3 comprises 15 residues.

The chain combines TRBV4-1 with TRBJ1-1, with 8 bases identical to TRBD1. Germline CDR1 and CDR2: MGHRA and YSYEKL. Trimming removed 0 bases from V and 3 bases from J; junction bases left unmatched: 15. CDR3 length: 19 amino acids. The CDR3 DNA reads as TGCGCCAGCAGCCAAGACACCGGGACAGGAAGATCCAGGGACACTGAAGCTTTCTTT. It encodes CASSQDTGTGRSRDTEAFF.

This chain joins TRBV27 and TRBJ2-1; 10 bases map to TRBD2. The CDR3 length is 17 residues. The germline V gene has CDR1 MNHEY and CDR2 SMNVEV (reference sequence). Unmatched junction bases numbered 11, after V lost 2 bases and J lost 7 bases. CDR3 in DNA: TGTGCCAGCAGTTTACATTGGGCTAGCGGGAGTCTGAATGAGCAGTTCTTC. Protein sequence: CASSLHWASGSLNEQFF.

The chain employs TRBV4-2 and TRBJ2-3; D might be TRBD2 (5 bases). Germline CDR1 reads LGHNA; CDR2 reads YNFKEQ. CDR3 size: 18 residues. The V end lost 5 bases, the J end lost 1 base, and 22 bases lay between the germline ends. CDR3 sequence: CASSSYWLAGKGTDTQYF. The CDR3 nucleotides read TGTGCCAGCAGCTCCTATTGGCTAGCAGGAAAGGGCACAGATACGCAGTATTTT.

This chain uses TRBV19 with TRBJ2-1; D may correspond to TRBD1 or TRBD2 (6 bases each). The V end lost 2 bases, the J end lost 9 bases, and 14 bases lay between the germline ends. The V gene's germline CDR1 is LNHDA and CDR2 SQIVND (reference sequence). The CDR3 has 14 amino acids. In DNA form, the CDR3 reads TGTGCCAGTAGTATAACGGGGGCCCTCGTTGAGCAGTTCTTC. The encoded protein is CASSITGALVEQFF.

This clone appeared a single time. The chain recombines TRBV7-9 with TRBJ2-2, with TRBD2 matching over 7 bases. The germline gives CDR1 SEHNR, CDR2 FQNEAQ (reference sequence). V gave up 9 bases and J gave up 1 base; unmatched junction bases: 2. The CDR3 loop spans 13 amino acids. DNA for the CDR3: TGTGCCAGTGGCGGGGGGAACACCGGGGAGCTGTTTTTT. The encoded protein is CASGGGNTGELFF.

The gene calls are TRBV16 and TRBJ2-6; D is possibly TRBD1 (6 bases). The V gene's germline CDR1 is KGHSY and CDR2 FQNENV. This CDR3 is built from 17 residues. The ends were cut back, 6 bases at V and 0 bases at J, with 15 bases in the middle. The CDR3 nucleotides are TGTGCCAGCAGTCGGACAGAACCCACCTCTGGGGCCAACGTCCTGACTTTC. This translates into CASSRTEPTSGANVLTF.

The chain links TRBV6-1 to TRBJ1-1; D call uncertain. From germline, CDR1 is MNHNS and CDR2 SASEGT. There are 14 residues in the CDR3. Trimming removed 1 base at V and 2 bases at J, with 8 bases between. CDR3 loop: CASSEVEGNTEAFF. The CDR3 DNA is TGTGCCAGCAGTGAAGTGGAGGGTAACACTGAAGCTTTCTTT.

The chain combines TRBV27 with TRBJ2-7, with 7 positions matching TRBD1. This CDR3 is built from 12 residues. Germline CDR1 is MNHEY and CDR2 is SMNVEV (reference sequence). V shed 4 bases, J shed 5 bases, and the junction held 2 bases outside the gene matches. The CDR3 bases are TGTGCCAGCAGTTCAGGGGGTCACGAGCAGTACTTC. This sequence encodes CASSSGGHEQYF.